Each of the 4 T cell receptor beta chains below was sequenced from the same sample in a study of shared clonotypes between healthy human individuals. Cells designated naive CD8 were CD45RO-negative and were positively selected for CCR7, with terminally differentiated effector memory CD45RA+ cells excluded. TCRdb keeps only in-frame clones here, not all; method: immunoSEQ multiplex PCR. The table shows more than 600,000 clones, with roughly 94% occurring only once. The specimen sequenced was naive CD8+ T cells sorted from blood. The receptors originated from a man younger than 40 in good health.

V and J are TRBV2 and TRBJ2-7; D may be TRBD2 (6 bases). Germline assignment: CDR1 SNHLY and CDR2 FYNNEI. V was cut by 8 bases and J by 3 bases, with 14 bases left in between. This CDR3 is built from 13 residues. The CDR3 loop reads CASGMRRDYEQYF. The CDR3 DNA reads TGTGCCAGCGGGATGAGGCGGGACTACGAGCAGTACTTC.

This chain uses TRBV7-6 with TRBJ1-1; D remains unclear. Trimming removed 7 bases at V and 3 bases at J, with 15 bases between. This CDR3 is 14 amino acids long. Germline-derived CDR1 and CDR2 are SGHVS and FNYEAQ. The CDR3 DNA is TGTGCCAGCACCAGAACTCCCCGGGACACTGAAGCTTTCTTT. This codes for CASTRTPRDTEAFF.

The rearrangement links TRBV7-8 to TRBJ2-1; D may be TRBD1 (5 bases). V lost 1 base and J 5 bases, leaving 12 bases between the germline ends. This CDR3 is 15 amino acids long. Per germline, CDR1 SGHVS and CDR2 FQNEAQ. For the CDR3, the DNA is TGTGCCAGCAGCTTAGTGCAGGGTGGCGACAATGAGCAGTTCTTC. Its translation is CASSLVQGGDNEQFF.

This chain links TRBV2 with TRBJ2-2; 10 nucleotides agree with TRBD1. The CDR3 contains 15 residues. After removal of 5 bases from V and 4 bases from J, the junction contained 4 bases not matched to a gene. CDR1 SNHLY and CDR2 FYNNEI come from the germline V gene. The CDR3: CASSWTGGSTGELFF. The CDR3 nucleotides read TGTGCCAGCAGTTGGACAGGGGGTTCCACCGGGGAGCTGTTTTTT.